Shown below are 15 T cell receptor beta chains from a single sample sequenced in a study of beta chain features in type 1 diabetes. Whole-study findings and limits: TCRB CDR3s were moderately but significantly shorter in Type 1 diabetes patients in all four CD4+ subsets.

What these receptors recognize is not known. Expressed TCRB transcripts were sequenced, since all the RNA that had been isolated was reverse transcribed. Sequencing was performed with immunoSEQ multiplex PCR; in TCRdb, only in-frame clones are kept and a portion is missing. This table holds about 340,000 clones, roughly 13% found once. The sequenced sample was naive CD4+ T cells from blood. The source is a woman aged 18-29 years with type 1 diabetes.

This clone came up a few times. This chain links TRBV2 with TRBJ2-3, with 7 bases that match TRBD2. This CDR3 spans 14 amino acids. Germline trimming cut 4 bases from V and 4 bases from J; bases unmatched to any gene: 5. Germline-derived CDR1 and CDR2 are SNHLY and FYNNEI. CDR3 coding DNA: TGTGCCAGCAGTGCGGGAGGCCCCCCAGATACGCAGTATTTT. This translates into CASSAGGPPDTQYF.

This sequence joins TRBV6-5 and TRBJ2-2; TRBD2 aligns across 13 bases. The CDR3 covers 15 residues. Germline CDR1 MNHEY, CDR2 SVGAGI. The junction had 6 bases not matched to a gene; V was cut back by 8 bases and J by 6 bases. The DNA of the CDR3 is TGTGCCAGCTCCGGACTAGCGGGAGCCCCCGGGGAGCTGTTTTTT. Protein sequence: CASSGLAGAPGELFF.

V usage is TRBV23-1 and J usage is TRBJ1-5, with D unclear. TRBV23-1 is identified as an open reading frame with a role that is uncertain. Trimming left V 8 bases short and J 3 bases short, with 11 bases between. The CDR3 contains 13 residues. This CDR3 is CASGLGINQPQHF. In DNA form, the CDR3 reads TGCGCCAGCGGACTTGGGATCAATCAGCCCCAGCATTTT.

This clone was found a few times. The genes are TRBV7-9 and TRBJ2-5; a possible D gene is TRBD2 (6 bases). CDR1 is SEHNR and CDR2 is FQNEAQ in the germline V gene (reference sequence). V gave up 5 bases and J gave up 5 bases, with 12 bases separating them. The CDR3 has 13 amino acids. In nucleotides, the CDR3 is TGTGCCAGCAGCCTTGGGGGGAGGGAGACCCAGTACTTC. Translated: CASSLGGRETQYF.

This clone was recorded a few times. The chain has TRBV5-6 and TRBJ1-5; D is unresolved. The CDR3 has 13 residues. The germline V and J ends were trimmed by 0 bases and 6 bases, with 7 bases remaining between them. Germline loops: CDR1 SGHDT, CDR2 YYEEEE. CDR3 sequence: CASSLGAGQPQHF. The CDR3 coding sequence is TGTGCCAGCAGCTTGGGGGCCGGTCAGCCCCAGCATTTT.

Points on this clone: A read error may produce the germline difference seen at one junction end. The same CDR3 arises from other DNA sequences in this sample as well. The CDR3: CASSLAASTDTQYF. As DNA, the CDR3 is TGTGCCAGCAGCCTAGCGGCTAGCACAGATACGCAGTATTTT. V usage is TRBV7-2 and J usage is TRBJ2-3, with 7 bases identical to TRBD2. From germline, CDR1 is SGHTA and CDR2 FQGNSA. The CDR3 sequence is 14 residues long.

The chain uses TRBV7-3 and TRBJ2-1, with 14 bases matching TRBD2. Looked up from germline, CDR1 is SGHTA and CDR2 is FQGTGA. V was pared by 5 bases and J by 6 bases, with 12 bases of the junction left unmatched. The CDR3 has 18 residues. The CDR3 is CASSQTGLAGARRNEQFF. The CDR3 DNA reads as TGTGCCAGCAGCCAAACGGGACTAGCGGGAGCCCGGCGCAATGAGCAGTTCTTC.

This chain joins TRBV11-3 and TRBJ2-7; 8 bases line up with TRBD2. Germline V gene lookup returns CDR1 SGHNT and CDR2 YENEEA. This CDR3 has 14 residues. The junction had 1 base not matched to a gene; V was cut back by 1 base and J by 2 bases. The CDR3 region is CASSLAGGPYEQYV. The CDR3 bases are TGTGCCAGCAGCTTAGCGGGAGGGCCCTACGAGCAGTACGTC.

V is TRBV5-1 and J is TRBJ1-1; weak D call: TRBD1 (6 bases). CDR1 and CDR2 from the germline V gene are SGHRS and YFSETQ. Trimming removed 7 bases at V and 1 base at J, with 14 bases between. This CDR3 comprises 14 residues. The CDR3: CASDPGQPNTEAFF. In nucleotides, the CDR3 is TGCGCCAGCGATCCCGGACAGCCGAACACTGAAGCTTTCTTT.

This clone has a handful of counts. V is TRBV19 and J is TRBJ1-2; TRBD1 aligns across 7 bases. The CDR3 has 12 residues. V dropped 6 bases and J dropped 8; count of bases not matched to a gene: 6. Germline V CDR1 and CDR2: LNHDA, SQIVND (reference sequence). This chain's CDR3 is CASRRQGTGYTF. The CDR3 DNA is TGTGCCAGTAGGAGACAGGGAACGGGCTACACCTTC.

This rearrangement joins TRBV7-9 to TRBJ2-1, with TRBD1 as a possible D gene (6 bases). V lost 2 bases to trimming and J lost 5 bases, with 19 bases between them. Germline-derived CDR1 and CDR2 are SEHNR and FQNEAQ (reference sequence). The length of the CDR3 is 17 residues. CDR3 region: CASSLLRDTYGNNEQFF. For the CDR3, the DNA is TGTGCCAGCAGCTTACTCCGGGACACTTATGGGAACAATGAGCAGTTCTTC.

The rearrangement uses TRBV27 and TRBJ2-5; 9 bases map to TRBD2. V dropped 4 bases and J dropped 1; count of bases not matched to a gene: 7. The CDR3 has 16 residues. The germline CDR1 and CDR2 sequences are MNHEY and SMNVEV (reference sequence). The CDR3 protein is CASSSVAGAFQETQYF. The CDR3 DNA reads as TGTGCCAGCAGTTCCGTAGCGGGAGCCTTCCAAGAGACCCAGTACTTC.

In its sample, this clone was seen a few times. The chain uses TRBV7-9 and TRBJ1-1, with 8 bases fitting TRBD1. Losses at the gene ends were 5 bases for V and 7 bases for J; bases not matched to a gene: 9. CDR1 SEHNR and CDR2 FQNEAQ come from the germline V gene (reference sequence). This CDR3 has 14 residues. DNA for the CDR3: TGTGCCAGCAGCATCGACAGGGGAGGTGATGAAGCTTTCTTT. Translated, it gives CASSIDRGGDEAFF.

This chain's CDR3 is CASSLTGYDGYTF. CDR3 sequence (DNA): TGTGCCAGCAGCCTTACAGGGTACGATGGCTACACCTTC. This rearrangement joins TRBV6-5 to TRBJ1-2; D is perhaps TRBD1 (6 bases). CDR3 length: 13 residues. V lost 6 bases and J 6 bases, leaving 14 bases between the germline ends. Germline CDR1 and CDR2: MNHEY and SVGAGI.

This clone was recorded a few times. The DNA of the CDR3 is TGTGCCAGCAGTGACACTGGGGAGCAGTACTTC. This translates into CASSDTGEQYF. The V call is TRBV7-2, the J call TRBJ2-7; D gene ambiguous. The germline V gene has CDR1 SGHTA and CDR2 FQGNSA. The CDR3 loop spans 11 amino acids. V was cut by 6 bases and J by 7 bases, with 10 bases left in between.